This is a list of T cell receptor beta chains from one sample in a study of T cells after yellow fever vaccination. TCRdb re-called the 5' RACE reads with MiXCR, one entry per CDR3 protein. Of approximately 300,000 distinct CDR3 sequences detected, around 6.8% appear once; the ten largest clones hold about a sixth. The sample was PBMCs, taken 35 to 50 days after the first yellow fever vaccination. The receptors derive from a man aged 18 to 29 who received the YFV17D yellow fever vaccine. CDR3s include the opening cysteine and the closing phenylalanine or tryptophan. Each record gives: V gene, J gene, D gene, clone size, CDR3 protein, CDR3 DNA. D genes are given only for firm matches. Clone size is stated in some rows and not others, as once, few, many or a class when expanded.

TRBV5-1	TRBJ1-2	NA	NA	CASSLSAANYGYTF	TGCGCCAGCAGCTTGTCGGCAGCTAACTATGGCTACACCTTC
TRBV20-1	TRBJ1-5	NA	few	CSASYKDQPQHF	TGCAGTGCATCATATAAAGATCAGCCCCAGCATTTT
TRBV10-2	TRBJ2-5	TRBD2	few	CASSDPGGPETQYF	TGCGCCAGCAGTGATCCGGGGGGGCCAGAGACCCAGTACTTC
TRBV25-1	TRBJ2-2	TRBD1	NA	CASREGDREAGELFF	TGTGCCAGCAGGGAAGGAGACAGGGAAGCCGGGGAGCTGTTTTTT
TRBV18	TRBJ2-3	NA	few	CASSPPSGQGSTDTQYF	TGTGCCAGCTCACCACCTTCGGGGCAGGGAAGCACAGATACGCAGTATTTT
TRBV20-1	TRBJ2-3	TRBD2	NA	CSAKGLAGGGTDTQYF	TGCAGTGCAAAGGGACTAGCGGGGGGAGGGACAGATACGCAGTATTTT
TRBV7-8	TRBJ2-5	NA	few	CASSLAPPPGAQETQYF	TGTGCCAGCAGCTTAGCCCCCCCCCCGGGGGCCCAAGAGACCCAGTACTTC
TRBV5-8	TRBJ1-2	NA	NA	CASSLGERPNYGYTF	TGTGCCAGCAGCTTGGGGGAGAGACCAAACTATGGCTACACCTTC
TRBV12-3/TRBV12-4	TRBJ1-1	NA	many	CASSMEPLRSTEAFF	TGTGCCAGCAGTATGGAACCACTCAGGAGCACTGAAGCTTTCTTT
TRBV7-6	TRBJ1-6	TRBD1	many	CASSLEPQRQGAKSPLHF	TGTGCCAGCAGCTTAGAACCCCAAAGACAGGGGGCAAAGTCACCCCTCCACTTT
TRBV9	TRBJ2-7	NA	few	CASSGRNSYEQYF	TGTGCCAGCAGCGGACGGAACTCCTACGAGCAGTACTTC
TRBV5-1	TRBJ2-7	TRBD1	NA	CASSSTGEIPGHEQYF	TGCGCCAGCAGCTCGACAGGGGAAATACCTGGCCACGAGCAGTACTTC
TRBV4-3	TRBJ2-2	TRBD2	NA	CASSQVGRGSGELFF	TGCGCCAGCAGCCAAGTGGGGAGGGGTTCCGGGGAGCTGTTTTTT
TRBV7-6	TRBJ2-3	NA	NA	CASSPTVGHEIGEQYF	TGTGCCAGCAGTCCAACGGTGGGACATGAGATTGGCGAGCAGTATTTT
TRBV24-1	TRBJ2-3	NA	NA	CATSDFKASLRTDTQYF	TGTGCCACCAGTGATTTCAAGGCCAGCCTCAGGACAGATACGCAGTATTTT
TRBV6-5	TRBJ2-7	NA	many	CASSYRQTAGVEQYF	TGTGCCAGCAGTTACCGGCAGACAGCCGGTGTCGAGCAGTACTTC